The text below deals with one T cell receptor (beta chain). This sample was included in a study of blood T cell repertoires in COVID-19. Data came from immunoSEQ multiplex PCR; TCRdb stores just in-frame clones and leaves some out. This table holds about 220,000 clones, 65% to 90% found once. The material sequenced was peripheral blood. This clonotype was sampled from a woman aged 70 to 79 with COVID-19, enrolled during active disease.

CDR3 loop: CAILSSETGGFGSPLHF. CDR3 DNA sequence: TGTGCCATCCTATCTTCGGAGACAGGGGGCTTCGGGTCACCCCTCCACTTT. The rearrangement joins TRBV10-3 to TRBJ1-6, with TRBD1 identical over 10 bases. Germline CDR1 and CDR2: ENHRY and SYGVKD. With 8 bases clipped from V and 10 bases from J, the junction kept 17 bases outside the gene matches. The CDR3 is made up of 17 amino acids.